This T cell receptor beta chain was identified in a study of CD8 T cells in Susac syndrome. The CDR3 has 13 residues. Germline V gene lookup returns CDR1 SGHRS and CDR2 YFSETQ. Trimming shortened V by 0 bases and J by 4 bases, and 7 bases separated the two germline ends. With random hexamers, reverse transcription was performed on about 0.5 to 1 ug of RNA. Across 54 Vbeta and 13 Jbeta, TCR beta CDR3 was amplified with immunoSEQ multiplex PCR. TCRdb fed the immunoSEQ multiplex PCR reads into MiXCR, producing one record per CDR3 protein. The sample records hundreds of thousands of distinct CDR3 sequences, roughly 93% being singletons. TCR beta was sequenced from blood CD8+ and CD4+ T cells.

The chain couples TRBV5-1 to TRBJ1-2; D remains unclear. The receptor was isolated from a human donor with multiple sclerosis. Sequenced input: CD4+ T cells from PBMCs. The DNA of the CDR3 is TGCGCCAGCAGCTTGGGCCTTAGCTATGGCTACACCTTC. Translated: CASSLGLSYGYTF.